This T cell receptor (beta chain) was recorded in a study of PD-L1 blockade in urothelial cancer. Study information: About 90% of the 29 patients were men with bladder-origin urothelial cancer. Samples of blood were analyzed 3 weeks (second dose) and 6 weeks after treatment start. Study-level results: Tumor-associated TCR clones expanded more in blood at 3 weeks in patients with durable benefit.

Assay used: immunoSEQ multiplex PCR; TCRdb lists only in-frame clones, some missing. The table includes roughly 91,000 clones, over 75% detected once. V shed 3 bases and J shed 2 bases, with 11 bases lying between them. The CDR3 consists of 14 residues. The germline gives CDR1 SGHRS, CDR2 YFSETQ. Sample time point: pretreatment peripheral blood. Turning to this clone: Antigen unknown.

The sequence was obtained from a man aged 60-69 years with urothelial cancer. This rearrangement joins TRBV5-1 to TRBJ2-5; D may be TRBD2 (6 bases). The sample here was PBMCs, taken around atezolizumab (anti-PD-L1) treatment. CDR3 sequence reads: CASSSGLQQETQYF. The CDR3 region has the DNA TGCGCCAGCAGCTCGGGACTTCAACAAGAGACCCAGTACTTC.